The sequence of this TCR beta chain was determined in a study of blood T cell repertoires in COVID-19. Study details: Sites across the United States, Italy and Spain contributed samples from acute and convalescent COVID-19. T cells, B-cell-depleted T cells, or PBMCs supplied cDNA or gDNA.

The trim removed 6 bases at V and 0 bases at J, leaving 17 bases unmatched. The germline V gene has CDR1 WSHSY and CDR2 SAAADI. There are 18 residues in the CDR3. The authors' processing: Reference gene primer amplification gave nucleated cell count estimates. The data were produced by immunoSEQ multiplex PCR, yet TCRdb's version contains in-frame clones alone and is incomplete. That table furnishes V, J and clone size, whereas the DNA furnished D and trimming. The data contain 150,000 or so clones, approximately 88% of them singletons. The sequencing input was peripheral blood. This clonotype was sampled from a human donor in a cohort sampled during active COVID-19. This chain joins TRBV10-2 and TRBJ2-7; the match to TRBD1 covers 7 bases. The CDR3 sequence is CASSIYGRGTPHSYEQYF. The CDR3 DNA sequence: TGCGCCAGCAGCATTTACGGCAGGGGGACCCCGCACTCCTACGAGCAGTACTTC.